The 25 T cell receptor beta chains below were found in one sample sequenced in a study of CD8+ T cells in alopecia areata. Isolated RNA was reverse transcribed into cDNA used as the sequencing template. The protocol was immunoSEQ multiplex PCR, while the TCRdb copy is restricted to in-frame clones and leaves out a portion. The table has about 200,000 clones, more than 55% seen once; the top ten hold roughly 5.3%. The sequenced material came from CD8+ T cells sorted from blood. These receptors came from a human donor in good health.

This clone was counted a single time. J is TRBJ2-4 and V is TRBV15, with 8 bases fitting TRBD1. The germline gives CDR1 LNHNV, CDR2 YYDKDF (reference sequence). The CDR3 loop spans 16 amino acids. Unmatched junction bases numbered 6, after V lost 3 bases and J lost 2 bases. The DNA for the CDR3 is TGTGCCACCAGCAGTAGACAGGGGCATTCCAAAAACATTCAGTACTTC. As protein: CATSSRQGHSKNIQYF.

The chain couples TRBV30 to TRBJ1-5, with D perhaps matching TRBD1 (5 bases). Trimming pared 0 bases from V and 7 bases from J, leaving 16 bases between. In germline, CDR1 is GTSNPN, CDR2 SVGIG (reference sequence). The CDR3 length is 15 residues. The CDR3 is CAWSVGVGLDQPQHF. The CDR3 region has the DNA TGTGCCTGGAGTGTAGGGGTTGGGCTTGACCAGCCCCAGCATTTT.

This chain connects TRBV4-2 to TRBJ2-7; 7 bases are shared with TRBD1. The CDR3 spans 15 residues. V lost 3 bases to trimming and J lost 5 bases; unmatched junction nucleotides: 10. The germline CDR1 and CDR2 sequences are LGHNA and YNFKEQ. The CDR3 coding sequence is TGTGCCAGCAGCCAGTATATCAGGGGGAACCACGAGCAGTACTTC. Its protein product is CASSQYIRGNHEQYF.

This clone was seen a few times. This chain uses TRBV29-1 with TRBJ2-1, with D possibly TRBD2 on 7 matching bases. Trimming stripped 6 bases from V and 8 bases from J, with 14 bases between. Germline CDR1 is SQVTM and CDR2 is ANQGSEA. CDR3 length: 12 amino acids. CDR3: CSVGRGADEQFF. CDR3 nucleotide sequence: TGCAGCGTGGGCCGGGGGGCGGATGAGCAGTTCTTC.

The chain uses TRBV7-8 and TRBJ2-5; TRBD2 matches at 12 bases. The V gene's germline CDR1 is SGHVS and CDR2 FQNEAQ. With 2 bases clipped from V and 5 bases from J, the junction kept 6 bases outside the gene matches. The CDR3 consists of 16 residues. The DNA of the CDR3 is TGTGCCAGCAGCTTAAAGCCTAGCGGGGGGGCGGAGACCCAGTACTTC. It codes for CASSLKPSGGAETQYF.

This rearrangement joins TRBV23-1 to TRBJ1-5, with D unclear. TRBV23-1 is an open reading frame whose function is uncertain. Trimming took off 4 bases at V and 9 bases at J, with 10 bases between the two ends. The CDR3 extends over 12 amino acids. CDR3 in amino acids: CASSPLTPPQHF. The CDR3 DNA reads TGCGCCAGCAGTCCCTTGACCCCGCCCCAGCATTTT.

The V and J genes are TRBV5-6 and TRBJ2-3; tentatively, D is TRBD1 (6 bases). V was shortened by 3 bases and J by 2 bases, with 10 bases between the two germline ends. The germline V gene has CDR1 SGHDT and CDR2 YYEEEE. CDR3 length: 14 residues. This CDR3 reads CASSYGQLTDTQYF. In DNA, the CDR3 is TGTGCCAGCAGCTACGGACAGCTCACAGATACGCAGTATTTT.

This rearrangement joins TRBV27 to TRBJ1-1; a weak D match, TRBD1 (5 bases). The CDR3 is made up of 15 amino acids. Trimming took off 6 bases at V and 4 bases at J, with 18 bases between the two ends. Germline assignment: CDR1 MNHEY and CDR2 SMNVEV (reference sequence). CDR3 loop: CASSPSGTFFTEAFF. In DNA form, the CDR3 reads TGTGCCAGCAGCCCATCCGGGACCTTTTTCACTGAAGCTTTCTTT.

The rearrangement uses TRBV14 and TRBJ2-1, with a weak D call TRBD1 (5 bases). Germline CDR1 reads SGHDN; CDR2 reads FVKESK. V was shortened by 5 bases and J by 3 bases, with 11 bases between the two germline ends. The CDR3 totals 14 residues. The CDR3 region has the DNA TGTGCCAGCAGCTGGACAAAATACTACAATGAGCAGTTCTTC. It codes for CASSWTKYYNEQFF.

By share, this clone counts as large. V usage is TRBV6-1 and J usage is TRBJ2-3; D is unclear. V was clipped by 0 bases and J by 1 base, with 8 bases between them. This CDR3 spans 15 amino acids. Germline V gene sequence: CDR1 MNHNS, CDR2 SASEGT. CDR3 DNA sequence: TGTGCCAGCAGTGAAGCGGAATCGGGCACAGATACGCAGTATTTT. Its protein is CASSEAESGTDTQYF.

This clone was recorded a few times. The chain employs TRBV13 and TRBJ1-2; D is possibly TRBD1 (5 bases). The CDR3 totals 14 residues. Germline-derived CDR1 and CDR2 are PRHDT and FYEKMQ (reference sequence). The germline V and J ends were trimmed by 5 bases and 4 bases, with 14 bases remaining between them. The CDR3 spells CASSPRGVLYGYTF. Written as DNA, the CDR3 is TGTGCCAGCAGCCCCCGGGGGGTGCTCTATGGCTACACCTTC.

The chain couples TRBV29-1 to TRBJ2-7; 7 bases map to TRBD1. This CDR3 has 14 amino acids. V trimming: 7 bases; J trimming: 0 bases; junction bases outside the gene matches: 9. Germline-derived CDR1 and CDR2 are SQVTM and ANQGSEA. CDR3 DNA sequence: TGCAGCGCCGAAGGGGGCAGTAGCTCCTACGAGCAGTACTTC. Its protein is CSAEGGSSSYEQYF.

Regarding this clone: A much larger clone is a single base away; this may be a read error. The same CDR3 arises from other DNA sequences in this sample as well. The chain has TRBV5-1 and TRBJ2-7; TRBD1 agrees at 9 bases. This CDR3 contains 14 residues. V was clipped by 0 bases and J by 5 bases; unmatched bases: 3. The germline CDR1 and CDR2 sequences are SGHRS and YFSETQ. CDR3 coding DNA: TGCGCCAGCAGCTTGGGACAGGGGGTCGACGAGCAGTACTTC. Translating gives CASSLGQGVDEQYF.

The chain couples TRBV9 to TRBJ2-5; the D is unclear. V lost 6 bases to trimming and J lost 5 bases, with 17 bases between them. The CDR3 loop spans 14 amino acids. Germline V gene sequence: CDR1 SGDLS, CDR2 YYNGEE. CDR3 sequence: CASNPFGLDETQYF. The CDR3 DNA sequence: TGTGCCAGCAACCCCTTCGGGCTAGATGAGACCCAGTACTTC.

The V gene is TRBV4-1, the J gene TRBJ1-1, with a possible D match to TRBD1 (5 bases). The V end lost 1 base, the J end lost 5 bases, and 11 bases lay between the germline ends. Looked up from germline, CDR1 is MGHRA and CDR2 is YSYEKL. The CDR3 has 14 residues. This CDR3 reads CASSQGAGRTEAFF. The CDR3 coding sequence is TGCGCCAGCAGCCAAGGGGCGGGGCGGACTGAAGCTTTCTTT.

The chain combines TRBV5-1 with TRBJ1-6, with a tentative D call TRBD1 (5 bases). The CDR3 is 17 amino acids. Trimming cost V 0 bases and J 10 bases, with 20 bases left between them. Germline CDR1 and CDR2: SGHRS and YFSETQ. CDR3 nucleotide sequence: TGCGCCAGCAGCTTGGTTGGGGGAAGGCTGGTTGAATCACCCCTCCACTTT. It translates to CASSLVGGRLVESPLHF.

CDR3 sequence reads: CASSRMNTEAFF. CDR3 sequence (DNA): TGTGCCAGTAGTAGGATGAACACTGAAGCTTTCTTT. V gene TRBV19 combines with J gene TRBJ1-1, with D unclear. CDR3 length: 12 residues. Germline V gives CDR1 LNHDA, CDR2 SQIVND (reference sequence). V was clipped by 4 bases and J by 0 bases, with 3 bases between them.

The CDR3 loop is CSAETGALGYTF. CDR3 DNA sequence: TGCAGCGCGGAGACAGGGGCCTTGGGCTACACCTTC. The genes are TRBV29-1 and TRBJ1-2; 8 bases fit TRBD1. This CDR3 spans 12 amino acids. Germline loops: CDR1 SQVTM, CDR2 ANQGSEA. Germline trimming cut 7 bases from V and 8 bases from J; bases unmatched to any gene: 9.

The chain couples TRBV10-2 to TRBJ1-2; 9 nucleotides agree with TRBD1. V dropped 8 bases and J dropped 0; count of bases not matched to a gene: 4. This CDR3 region has 14 residues. Germline loops: CDR1 WSHSY, CDR2 SAAADI. The CDR3 coding sequence is TGCGCCAGCTGGGGACAGGGAGCTAACTATGGCTACACCTTC. Translating it yields CASWGQGANYGYTF.

The gene calls are TRBV9 and TRBJ1-2, with TRBD1 as a possible D gene (6 bases). The germline gives CDR1 SGDLS, CDR2 YYNGEE. The CDR3 runs 14 residues. Trimming removed 0 bases from V and 4 bases from J, with 10 bases in between. CDR3 region: CASSVGQGIYGYTF. CDR3 nucleotides: TGTGCCAGCAGCGTAGGCCAGGGGATCTATGGCTACACCTTC.

The chain has TRBV7-9 and TRBJ2-2; no definite D call. CDR1 and CDR2 from the germline V gene are SEHNR and FQNEAQ (reference sequence). V gave up 5 bases and J gave up 5 bases, with 15 bases separating them. The CDR3 length is 15 residues. The CDR3 reads CASSPGPRNTGELFF. CDR3 nucleotides: TGTGCCAGCAGCCCCGGCCCGAGAAATACCGGGGAGCTGTTTTTT.

The gene calls are TRBV5-6 and TRBJ2-3; TRBD2 matches at 12 bases. The CDR3 spans 15 residues. Trimming took 7 bases from V and 6 from J; bases not matched to a gene: 9. Germline V gives CDR1 SGHDT, CDR2 YYEEEE. Here the CDR3 DNA reads TGTGCCAGCGAGGAAGGACTAGCGGGGAGGGATACGCAGTATTTT. Translation: CASEEGLAGRDTQYF.

V and J are TRBV27 and TRBJ2-7; D gene unclear. V was clipped by 6 bases and J by 3 bases, with 18 bases between them. This CDR3 has 15 residues. The V gene's germline CDR1 is MNHEY and CDR2 SMNVEV (reference sequence). The CDR3 DNA follows: TGTGCCAGCAGCCCAACTCCCGTTCCCCTCTACGAGCAGTACTTC. Protein sequence: CASSPTPVPLYEQYF.

The chain has TRBV7-9 and TRBJ2-5; D not resolved. The CDR3 spans 14 residues. The V end lost 0 bases, the J end lost 5 bases, and 10 bases lay between the germline ends. Germline V CDR1 and CDR2: SEHNR, FQNEAQ (reference sequence). The chain's CDR3 is CASSLAHAGETQYF. CDR3 bases: TGTGCCAGCAGCTTAGCGCACGCTGGGGAGACCCAGTACTTC.

V gene TRBV29-1 combines with J gene TRBJ2-7; D is unclear. The V gene lost 3 bases and the J gene lost 2 bases, with 11 bases spanning the gap. Germline CDR1 is SQVTM and CDR2 is ANQGSEA. The CDR3 covers 13 residues. The CDR3 loop reads CSVEAGSTYEQYF. In DNA form, the CDR3 reads TGCAGCGTTGAGGCTGGTTCGACCTACGAGCAGTACTTC.